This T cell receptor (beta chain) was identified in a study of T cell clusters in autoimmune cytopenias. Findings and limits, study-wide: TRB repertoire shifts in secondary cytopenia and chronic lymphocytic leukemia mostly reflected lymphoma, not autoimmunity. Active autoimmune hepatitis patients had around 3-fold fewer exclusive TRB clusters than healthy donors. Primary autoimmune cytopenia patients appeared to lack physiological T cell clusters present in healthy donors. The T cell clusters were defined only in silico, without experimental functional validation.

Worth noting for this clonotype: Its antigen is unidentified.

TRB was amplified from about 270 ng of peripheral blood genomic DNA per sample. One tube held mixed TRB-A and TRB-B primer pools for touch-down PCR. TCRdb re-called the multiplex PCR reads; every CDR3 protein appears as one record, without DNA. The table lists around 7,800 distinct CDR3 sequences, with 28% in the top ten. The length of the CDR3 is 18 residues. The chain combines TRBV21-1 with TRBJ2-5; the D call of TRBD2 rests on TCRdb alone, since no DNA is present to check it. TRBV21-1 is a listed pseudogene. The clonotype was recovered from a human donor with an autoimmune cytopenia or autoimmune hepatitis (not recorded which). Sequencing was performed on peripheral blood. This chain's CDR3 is CASSHHRGGTQLQETQYF.